This T cell receptor beta chain was sequenced during a study of T cells after yellow fever vaccination. Production of TCR cDNA was by 5'RACE template switching, which also added a universal primer site and UMIs. MiXCR, run by TCRdb on the 5' RACE reads, gives a single entry per CDR3 protein. Here the sample spans over 150,000 distinct CDR3 sequences, about 6.2% being singletons. Study-wide results and caveats: Weaker in magnitude, the secondary response showed a faster peak on day 5 versus 15. Booster samples showed a return of most primary-vaccination clones (roughly 96% CD4, around 85% CD8). Sorted repertoires could include abundant contaminating clonotypes from bulk cells.

In its sample, this clonotype was seen a few times. What it binds is unknown. The CDR3 loop spans 13 amino acids. The germline V and J ends were trimmed by 3 bases and 5 bases, with 8 bases remaining between them. Germline V lookup: CDR1 SSHAT, CDR2 FNYEAQ (reference sequence). Source: CD4+ T cells sorted from PBMCs, taken on the day of the first yellow fever vaccination. The J gene is TRBJ2-1, the V gene TRBV7-7; a possible D gene is TRBD1 (6 bases). The TCR sequence derives from a young man who received the YFV17D yellow fever vaccine. The CDR3 loop reads CASSFNRDNEQFF. CDR3 in DNA: TGTGCCAGCAGCTTTAACAGGGACAATGAGCAGTTCTTC. Using reference TRBV7-7 and TRBJ2-1 for the parts outside the CDR3, the full variable domain is GAGVSQSPRYKVTKRGQDVTLRCDPISSHATLYWYQQALGQGPEFLTYFNYEAQPDKSGLPSDRFSAERPEGSISTLTIQRTEQRDSAMYRCASSFNRDNEQFFGPGTRLTVL.